This T cell receptor (beta chain) was captured in a study of shared clonotypes between healthy human individuals. General observations from the study: Generation probabilities of non-shared clonotypes were lower (relative to those shared by all four donors).

The CDR3 is 16 residues long. Germline V CDR1 and CDR2: MDHEN, SYDVKM. The ends lost 6 bases at V and 6 bases at J; junction bases unmatched: 14. It was across several immunoSEQ plates that each subset's genomic DNA was evenly split. The table came from immunoSEQ multiplex PCR; TCRdb's copy has only in-frame clones and leaves some out. This table holds some 600,000 clones, roughly 95% found once. Naive CD8 cells were CD45RO-negative, positively selected for CCR7, excluding terminally differentiated effector memory CD45RA+ cells. Worth noting for this clone: Its antigen is unidentified.

The sequence was obtained from a woman in her thirties in good health. This chain uses TRBV28 with TRBJ2-1, with 7 bases fitting TRBD1. Input material: naive CD8+ T cells sorted from blood. The CDR3 DNA sequence: TGTGCCAGCAGACCCGAAGTTTGGGACAGAGTCAATGAGCAGTTCTTC. Translation: CASRPEVWDRVNEQFF.